The next 29 T cell receptor beta chains were all read from a single sample in a study of blood T cell repertoires in COVID-19 (dated by TCRdb to the early 2020s). The library was prepared using the immunoSEQ multiplex PCR assay. The table was pulled from immuneACCESS by TCRdb, which kept in-frame rearrangements only. Such tables lose some clones; where checked, under half of the loss comes from unresolved V genes, and the rest has no known cause. The sample table shows 230,000 or so clones, and roughly 84% are seen once. The ten largest account for 4.4% of the sample. The specimen was peripheral blood. These receptors all stem from a middle-aged man with active or convalescent COVID-19.

The J gene is TRBJ2-2, the V gene TRBV7-8; TRBD2 aligns across 10 bases. V lost 1 base, J lost 4 bases, and 3 bases stayed unmatched. The CDR3 has 16 amino acids. CDR1 is SGHVS and CDR2 is FQNEAQ in the germline V gene. Here the CDR3 reads CASSLGLAGATGELFF. CDR3 in DNA: TGTGCCAGCAGCTTAGGACTAGCGGGTGCCACCGGGGAGCTGTTTTTT.

This chain uses TRBV5-6 with TRBJ1-1; weak D call: TRBD1 (5 bases). The germline V gene encodes CDR1 SGHDT and CDR2 YYEEEE. CDR3 length: 12 residues. V was pared by 5 bases and J by 5 bases, with 10 bases between. In DNA, the CDR3 is TGTGCCAGCAGTAGGGGTGGAACTGAAGCTTTCTTT. Protein: CASSRGGTEAFF. Drawing the rest from reference TRBV5-6 and TRBJ1-1, the complete variable domain is DAGVTQSPTHLIKTRGQQVTLRCSPKSGHDTVSWYQQALGQGPQFIFQYYEEEERQRGNFPDRFSGHQFPNYSSELNVNALLLGDSALYLCASSRGGTEAFFGQGTRLTVV.

The rearrangement links TRBV30 to TRBJ2-1; TRBD1 is a possible D gene (6 bases). With 1 base removed from V and 7 bases from J, the gap between germline ends came to 8 bases. CDR3 length equals 12 residues. CDR1 and CDR2 from the germline V gene are GTSNPN and SVGIG (reference sequence). The CDR3 sequence is CAWSDRANEQFF. As DNA, the CDR3 is TGTGCCTGGAGTGACAGGGCTAATGAGCAGTTCTTC.

The chain links TRBV5-1 to TRBJ2-1; 7 nucleotides align to TRBD1. J was trimmed by 2 bases and V by 2 bases; bases with no gene match: 1. From germline, CDR1 is SGHRS and CDR2 YFSETQ. CDR3 length: 14 residues. CDR3 loop: CASSFQGAYNEQFF. The CDR3 nucleotides read TGCGCCAGCAGCTTCCAGGGGGCCTACAATGAGCAGTTCTTC.

The rearrangement joins TRBV3-1 (or the pseudogene TRBV3-2) to TRBJ2-2; TRBD2 matches at 11 bases. The junction had 14 bases not matched to a gene; V was cut back by 8 bases and J by 0 bases. Germline lookup yields CDR1 LGHDT and CDR2 YNNKEL (reference sequence). The length of the CDR3 is 19 residues. This chain's CDR3 is CASCTWGLAGGSNTGELFF. Written as DNA, the CDR3 is TGTGCCAGCTGCACATGGGGGCTAGCGGGGGGTTCGAACACCGGGGAGCTGTTTTTT.

The gene calls are TRBV6-2 or TRBV6-3 and TRBJ1-1; TRBD1 might be the D (6 bases). CDR1 MNHEY and CDR2 SVGEGT come from the germline V gene. The CDR3 sequence is 13 residues long. V shed 6 bases and J shed 8 bases, with 16 bases lying between them. CDR3 coding DNA: TGTGCCAGCAGCCGACAGGCCGCCAGCGAAGCTTTCTTT. Translating gives CASSRQAASEAFF.

The rearrangement links TRBV6-5 to TRBJ2-3; TRBD1 agrees at 7 bases. CDR1 and CDR2 from the germline V gene are MNHEY and SVGAGI. The CDR3 has 14 residues. The J segment lost 2 bases and the V segment lost 6 bases, leaving 5 bases of the junction unmatched. Here the CDR3 reads CASRDRVYTDTQYF. CDR3 nucleotide sequence: TGTGCCAGCAGAGACAGGGTTTACACAGATACGCAGTATTTT.

V and J are TRBV6-5 and TRBJ2-3; 8 bases line up with TRBD1. Germline V gene sequence: CDR1 MNHEY, CDR2 SVGAGI. The CDR3 consists of 15 residues. V lost 6 bases, J lost 2 bases, and 7 bases stayed unmatched. The CDR3 DNA reads as TGTGCCAGCAGGGCCCGGACAGGGTACACAGATACGCAGTATTTT. It specifies CASRARTGYTDTQYF.

The chain carries TRBV30 and TRBJ1-2; TRBD1 agrees at 11 bases. The germline gives CDR1 GTSNPN, CDR2 SVGIG (reference sequence). The CDR3 has 14 residues. V lost 3 bases, J lost 4 bases, and 4 bases stayed unmatched. As DNA, the CDR3 is TGTGCCTGGAGCAGGACAGGGGGCGGCTATGGCTACACCTTC. As protein: CAWSRTGGGYGYTF.

V usage is TRBV6-1 and J usage is TRBJ1-4; a weak D match, TRBD1 (5 bases). The CDR3 is 17 amino acids. Trimming pared 1 base from V and 1 base from J, leaving 13 bases between. Germline V CDR1 and CDR2: MNHNS, SASEGT. In DNA, the CDR3 is TGTGCCAGCAGTGAAGTGGGGACTTTGGGAACTAATGAAAAACTGTTTTTT. As protein: CASSEVGTLGTNEKLFF.

The chain couples TRBV6-5 to TRBJ1-5, with D hard to call. Trimming removed 7 bases at V and 3 bases at J, with 10 bases between. Germline V gene lookup returns CDR1 MNHEY and CDR2 SVGAGI. This CDR3 is built from 13 residues. The CDR3, as DNA: TGTGCCAGCACTGTGGCCCCCAATCAGCCCCAGCATTTT. This sequence encodes CASTVAPNQPQHF.

V and J are TRBV7-9 and TRBJ1-2; D is unresolved. CDR3 length: 14 residues. The germline gives CDR1 SEHNR, CDR2 FQNEAQ (reference sequence). The ends were cut back, 2 bases at V and 8 bases at J, with 15 bases in the middle. The CDR3 DNA reads TGTGCCAGCAGCTTATTTGGAGAGGGTAACGGCTACACCTTC. Its protein is CASSLFGEGNGYTF. The full variable domain, with the rest looked up from reference TRBV7-9 and TRBJ1-2, is DTGVSQNPRHKITKRGQNVTFRCDPISEHNRLYWYRQTLGQGPEFLTYFQNEAQLEKSRLLSDRFSAERPKGSFSTLEIQRTEQGDSAMYLCASSLFGEGNGYTFGSGTRLTVV.

This clone was recorded a few times. The rearrangement uses TRBV6-5 and TRBJ1-1; D is uncertain. With 5 bases removed from V and 3 bases from J, the gap between germline ends came to 10 bases. This CDR3 region has 13 residues. Germline V gene sequence: CDR1 MNHEY, CDR2 SVGAGI. The CDR3 is CASSNDIYTEAFF. The CDR3 nucleotides are TGTGCCAGCAGTAACGACATCTACACTGAAGCTTTCTTT.

The sample holds many counts of this clone. The gene calls are TRBV5-5 and TRBJ1-5; 7 bases match TRBD1. J lost 1 base, V lost 5 bases, and 6 bases had no gene match. Per the germline V gene, CDR1 is SGHKS and CDR2 is YYEKEE (reference sequence). This CDR3 comprises 15 residues. The CDR3 reads CASRGGQGSNQPQHF. CDR3 DNA sequence: TGTGCCAGCAGAGGGGGCCAGGGGAGCAATCAGCCCCAGCATTTT.

This clone was counted a few times. The chain has TRBV9 and TRBJ1-2, with D uncertain. Germline V gene lookup returns CDR1 SGDLS and CDR2 YYNGEE. Trimming took 3 bases from V and 3 from J, leaving 15 bases between them. The CDR3 has 15 residues. CDR3 DNA sequence: TGTGCCAGCAGCGCTCCATCCATCGGGGACTATGGCTACACCTTC. Its protein is CASSAPSIGDYGYTF.

The chain employs TRBV29-1 and TRBJ1-5; 9 bases are a match to TRBD1. This CDR3 contains 15 residues. The V and J ends lost 2 bases and 7 bases, in that order; junction bases with no gene match: 9. Looked up from germline, CDR1 is SQVTM and CDR2 is ANQGSEA. CDR3 loop: CSVETTGGPGQPQHF. In DNA form, the CDR3 reads TGCAGCGTTGAAACCACAGGGGGCCCGGGCCAGCCCCAGCATTTT.

This rearrangement joins TRBV3-1 (or the pseudogene TRBV3-2) to TRBJ2-5; D gene unclear. V lost 1 base, J lost 5 bases, and 11 bases lay in between. This CDR3 comprises 14 residues. CDR1 LGHDT and CDR2 YNNKEL come from the germline V gene (reference sequence). The CDR3 is CASSQGSSAETQYF. In DNA, the CDR3 is TGTGCCAGCAGCCAAGGTAGCAGCGCCGAGACCCAGTACTTC.

The count of this clone is one. The chain joins TRBV9 to TRBJ1-5, with D possibly TRBD1 on 5 matching bases. Germline assignment: CDR1 SGDLS and CDR2 YYNGEE. V was shortened by 1 base and J by 1 base, with 9 bases between the two germline ends. This CDR3 has 15 amino acids. CDR3 DNA sequence: TGTGCCAGCAGCGTAAGTGCAGGGAGCAATCAGCCCCAGCATTTT. It is translated as CASSVSAGSNQPQHF.

V and J are TRBV9 and TRBJ2-1, with 8 bases lining up with TRBD1. Losses at the gene ends were 3 bases for V and 8 bases for J; bases not matched to a gene: 19. CDR1 and CDR2 from the germline V gene are SGDLS and YYNGEE. CDR3 length: 18 amino acids. This CDR3 reads CASSAFPGAGGGFDEQFF. The CDR3 DNA reads TGTGCCAGCAGCGCGTTTCCGGGGGCAGGGGGCGGCTTCGATGAGCAGTTCTTC.

This clone appeared once. The CDR3 DNA reads as TGCGCCAGCAGCCAGGGGTTTGAATACACTGAAGCTTTCTTT. Its protein product is CASSQGFEYTEAFF. J is TRBJ1-1 and V is TRBV5-1; D may be TRBD1 (6 bases). The germline V gene has CDR1 SGHRS and CDR2 YFSETQ. The CDR3 contains 14 residues. V was cut by 4 bases and J by 3 bases, with 13 bases left in between.

The chain recombines TRBV24-1 with TRBJ2-7; no definite D call. Trimming removed 0 bases at V and 11 bases at J, with 10 bases between. This CDR3 has 12 amino acids. Per the germline V gene, CDR1 is KGHDR and CDR2 is SFDVKD. In DNA form, the CDR3 reads TGTGCCACCAGTGATTTGAACAGAAAGGAGTACTTC. This gives the protein CATSDLNRKEYF.

V is TRBV18 and J is TRBJ1-1; D gene ambiguous. Trimming took off 2 bases at V and 0 bases at J, with 13 bases between the two ends. The CDR3 runs to 16 residues. Germline CDR1 and CDR2: KGHSH and LQKENI. The CDR3 is CASSPLRSGLNTEAFF. CDR3 bases: TGTGCCAGCTCACCATTAAGGTCAGGTTTGAACACTGAAGCTTTCTTT. The variable domain in full, completed from reference TRBV18 and TRBJ1-1, reads NAGVMQNPRHLVRRRGQEARLRCSPMKGHSHVYWYRQLPEEGLKFMVYLQKENIIDESGMPKERFSAEFPKEGPSILRIQQVVRGDSAAYFCASSPLRSGLNTEAFFGQGTRLTVV.

The chain carries TRBV5-1 and TRBJ2-3; 7 bases fit TRBD2. Trimming cost V 4 bases and J 5 bases; bases outside gene matches: 13. This CDR3 has 16 amino acids. Germline V lookup: CDR1 SGHRS, CDR2 YFSETQ. CDR3 DNA: TGCGCCAGCAGCACCTCGGGGCAAGCGGGGATAGATACGCAGTATTTT. Its translation: CASSTSGQAGIDTQYF.

V and J are TRBV25-1 and TRBJ1-2; the match to TRBD1 covers 10 bases. The V gene's germline CDR1 is MGHDK and CDR2 SYGVNS. V lost 3 bases to trimming and J lost 4 bases; unmatched junction nucleotides: 8. The CDR3 sequence is 16 residues long. The CDR3 loop reads CASSEARTGGTYGYTF. The CDR3 DNA is TGTGCCAGCAGTGAGGCACGGACAGGGGGTACCTATGGCTACACCTTC.

V usage is TRBV21-1 and J usage is TRBJ2-5; whether TRBD1, the table's D call, matches the DNA was not checked. TRBV21-1 is recorded as a pseudogene. This CDR3 has 14 residues. The CDR3 here is CASSLGTGDETQYF. CDR3 sequence (DNA): TGTGCCAGCAGCTTGGGGACAGGGGACGAGACCCAGTACTTC.

The V gene is TRBV4-3, the J gene TRBJ2-7; D is ambiguous. CDR1 and CDR2 from the germline V gene are LGHNA and YSLEER. This CDR3 contains 13 residues. Trimming removed 0 bases from V and 5 bases from J, with 8 bases in between. CDR3 sequence: CASSQETSDEQYF. For the CDR3, the DNA is TGCGCCAGCAGCCAAGAAACCTCGGACGAGCAGTACTTC.

V gene TRBV5-1 combines with J gene TRBJ1-1, with D possibly matching TRBD1 (6 bases). With 2 bases removed from V and 4 bases from J, the gap between germline ends came to 12 bases. The V gene's germline CDR1 is SGHRS and CDR2 YFSETQ. The CDR3 is 14 amino acids. This CDR3 is CASSFGQGGTEAFF. CDR3 DNA sequence: TGCGCCAGCAGCTTCGGACAAGGGGGCACTGAAGCTTTCTTT.

The chain is built from TRBV12-3 or TRBV12-4 and TRBJ2-7, with D possibly being TRBD1 (6 bases). The CDR3 has 13 amino acids. Deletions cut 3 bases from V and 5 bases from J, with 11 bases between. The CDR3 protein is CASSLNRADEQYF. CDR3 DNA: TGTGCCAGCAGTTTGAACAGGGCCGACGAGCAGTACTTC.

The gene calls are TRBV7-9 and TRBJ2-7; possible D gene TRBD1, 5 bases. Per the germline V gene, CDR1 is SEHNR and CDR2 is FQNEAQ (reference sequence). The CDR3 is 14 residues long. V shed 5 bases and J shed 0 bases, with 11 bases lying between them. In DNA form, the CDR3 reads TGTGCCAGCAGCCCTACCGACAGCTCCTACGAGCAGTACTTC. Protein product: CASSPTDSSYEQYF.